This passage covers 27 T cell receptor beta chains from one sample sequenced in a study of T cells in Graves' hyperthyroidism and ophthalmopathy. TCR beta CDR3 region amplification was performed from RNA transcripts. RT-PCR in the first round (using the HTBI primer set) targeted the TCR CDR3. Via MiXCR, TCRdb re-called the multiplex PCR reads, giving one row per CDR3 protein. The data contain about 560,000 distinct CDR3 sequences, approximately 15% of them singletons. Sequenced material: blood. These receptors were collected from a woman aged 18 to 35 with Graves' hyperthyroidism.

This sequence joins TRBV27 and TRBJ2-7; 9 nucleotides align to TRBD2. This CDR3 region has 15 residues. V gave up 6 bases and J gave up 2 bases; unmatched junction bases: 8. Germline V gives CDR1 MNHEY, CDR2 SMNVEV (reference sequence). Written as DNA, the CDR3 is TGTGCCAGCAGCTCTGTTGGCGGGAGGGCCTACGAGCAGTACTTC. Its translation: CASSSVGGRAYEQYF.

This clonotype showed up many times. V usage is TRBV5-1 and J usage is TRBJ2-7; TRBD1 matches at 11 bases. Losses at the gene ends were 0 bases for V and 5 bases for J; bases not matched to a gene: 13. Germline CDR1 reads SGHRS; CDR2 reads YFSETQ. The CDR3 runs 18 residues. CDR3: CASSLDPRKRTGGDEQYF. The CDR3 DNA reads TGCGCCAGCAGCTTGGATCCCAGGAAGAGGACAGGGGGCGACGAGCAGTACTTC.

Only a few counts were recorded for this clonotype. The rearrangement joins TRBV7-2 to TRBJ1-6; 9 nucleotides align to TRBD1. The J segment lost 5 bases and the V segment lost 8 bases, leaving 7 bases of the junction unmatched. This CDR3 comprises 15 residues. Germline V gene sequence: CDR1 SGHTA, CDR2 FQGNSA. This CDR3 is CASGWGDRDNSPLHF. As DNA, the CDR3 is TGTGCCAGCGGCTGGGGGGACAGGGATAATTCACCCCTCCACTTT.

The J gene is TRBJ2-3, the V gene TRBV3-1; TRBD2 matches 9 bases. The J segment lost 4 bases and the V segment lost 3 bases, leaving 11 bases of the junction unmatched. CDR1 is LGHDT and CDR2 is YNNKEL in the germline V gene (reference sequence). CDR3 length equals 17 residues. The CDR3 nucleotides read TGTGCCAGCAGCCATCCCTTTAGCGGGGGTGACGCAGATACGCAGTATTTT. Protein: CASSHPFSGGDADTQYF.

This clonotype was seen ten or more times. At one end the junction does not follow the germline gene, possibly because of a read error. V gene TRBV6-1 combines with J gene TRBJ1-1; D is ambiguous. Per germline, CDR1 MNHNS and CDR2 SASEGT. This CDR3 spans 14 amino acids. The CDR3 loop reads CTSSATALNTEAFF. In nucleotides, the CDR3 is TGTACCAGCAGTGCGACGGCCTTGAACACTGAAGCTTTCTTT.

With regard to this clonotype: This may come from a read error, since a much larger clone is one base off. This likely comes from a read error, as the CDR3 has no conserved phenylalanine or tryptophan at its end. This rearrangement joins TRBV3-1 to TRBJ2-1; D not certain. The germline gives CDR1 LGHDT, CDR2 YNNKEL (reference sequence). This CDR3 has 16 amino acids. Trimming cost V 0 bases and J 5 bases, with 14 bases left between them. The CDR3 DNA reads TGTGCCAGCAGCCAAGAAGCGCGCCGGATACACAATGAGCAGTTCTCC. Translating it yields CASSQEARRIHNEQFS.

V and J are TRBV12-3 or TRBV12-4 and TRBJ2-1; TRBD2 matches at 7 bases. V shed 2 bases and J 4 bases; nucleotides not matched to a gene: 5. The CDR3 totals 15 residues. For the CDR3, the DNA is TGTGCCAGCAGTTTACGGCGGGAGATGTACAATGAGCAGTTCTTC. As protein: CASSLRREMYNEQFF.

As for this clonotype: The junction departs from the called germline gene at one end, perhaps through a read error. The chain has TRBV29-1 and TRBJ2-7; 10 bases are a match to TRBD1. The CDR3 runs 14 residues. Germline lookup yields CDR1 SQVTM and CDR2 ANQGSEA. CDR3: CSVEGDRGPYEQHF. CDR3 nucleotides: TGCAGCGTTGAAGGGGACAGGGGACCCTACGAGCAGCACTTC.

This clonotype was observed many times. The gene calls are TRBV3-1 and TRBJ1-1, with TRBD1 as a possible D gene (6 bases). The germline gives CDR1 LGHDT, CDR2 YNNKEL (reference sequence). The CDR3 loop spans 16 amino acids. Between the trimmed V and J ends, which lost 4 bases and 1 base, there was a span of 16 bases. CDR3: CASSPLGGLENTEAFF. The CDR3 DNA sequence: TGTGCCAGCAGCCCTCTTGGGGGCCTCGAGAACACTGAAGCTTTCTTT.

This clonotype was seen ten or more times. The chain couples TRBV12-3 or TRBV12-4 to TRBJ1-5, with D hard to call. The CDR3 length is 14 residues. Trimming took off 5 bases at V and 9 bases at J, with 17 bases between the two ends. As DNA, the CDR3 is TGTGCCAGCAGTACCCCAGATGGGTCCGGGCCCCAGCATTTT. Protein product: CASSTPDGSGPQHF.

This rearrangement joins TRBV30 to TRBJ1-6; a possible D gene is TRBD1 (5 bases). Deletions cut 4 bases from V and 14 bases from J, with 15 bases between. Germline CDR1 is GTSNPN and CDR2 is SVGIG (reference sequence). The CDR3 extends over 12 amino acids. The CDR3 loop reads CAWTGGSLSLHF. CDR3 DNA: TGTGCCTGGACGGGGGGGTCCTTATCCCTCCACTTT.

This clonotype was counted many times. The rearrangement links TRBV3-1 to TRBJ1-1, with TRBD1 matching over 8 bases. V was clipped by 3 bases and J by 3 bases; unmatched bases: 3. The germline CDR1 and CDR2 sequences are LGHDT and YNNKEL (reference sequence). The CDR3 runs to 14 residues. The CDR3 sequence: CASSQSDRDTEAFF. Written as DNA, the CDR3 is TGTGCCAGCAGCCAGTCGGACAGGGACACTGAAGCTTTCTTT.

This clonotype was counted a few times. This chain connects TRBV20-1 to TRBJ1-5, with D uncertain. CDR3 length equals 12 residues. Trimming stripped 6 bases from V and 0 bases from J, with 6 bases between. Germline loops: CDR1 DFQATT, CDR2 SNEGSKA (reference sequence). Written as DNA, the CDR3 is TGCAGTGCCCAGGATAGCAATCAGCCCCAGCATTTT. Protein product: CSAQDSNQPQHF.

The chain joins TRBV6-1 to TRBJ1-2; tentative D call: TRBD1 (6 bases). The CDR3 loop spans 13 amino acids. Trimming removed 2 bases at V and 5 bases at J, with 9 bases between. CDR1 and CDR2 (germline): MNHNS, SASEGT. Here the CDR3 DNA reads TGTGCCAGCAGTGAAATGGGGGCGTATGGCTACACCTTC. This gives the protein CASSEMGAYGYTF.

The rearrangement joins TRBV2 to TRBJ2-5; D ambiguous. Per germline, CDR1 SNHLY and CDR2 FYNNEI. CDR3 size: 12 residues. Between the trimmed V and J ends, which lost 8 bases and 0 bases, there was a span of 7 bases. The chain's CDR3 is CASEEYQETQYF. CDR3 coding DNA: TGTGCCAGCGAGGAGTACCAAGAGACCCAGTACTTC.

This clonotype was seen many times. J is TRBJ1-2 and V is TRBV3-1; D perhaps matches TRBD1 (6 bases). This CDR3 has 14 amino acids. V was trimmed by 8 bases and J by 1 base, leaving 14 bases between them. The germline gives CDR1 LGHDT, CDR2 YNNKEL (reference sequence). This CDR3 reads CASGFGTINYGYTF. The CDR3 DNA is TGTGCCAGCGGATTTGGGACAATTAACTATGGCTACACCTTC. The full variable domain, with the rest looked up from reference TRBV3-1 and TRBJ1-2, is DTAVSQTPKYLVTQMGNDKSIKCEQNLGHDTMYWYKQDSKKFLKIMFSYNNKELIINETVPNRFSPKSPDKAHLNLHINSLELGDSAVYFCASGFGTINYGYTFGSGTRLTVV.

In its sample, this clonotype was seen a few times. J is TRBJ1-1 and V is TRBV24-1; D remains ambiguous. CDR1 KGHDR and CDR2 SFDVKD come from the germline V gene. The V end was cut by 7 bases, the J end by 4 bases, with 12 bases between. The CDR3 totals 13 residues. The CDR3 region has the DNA TGTGCCACCAGGGCCGCTTTGGGCACTGAAGCTTTCTTT. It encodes CATRAALGTEAFF.

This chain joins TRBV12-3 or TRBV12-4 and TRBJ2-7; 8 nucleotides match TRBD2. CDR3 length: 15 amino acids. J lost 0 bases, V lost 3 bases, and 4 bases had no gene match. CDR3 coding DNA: TGTGCCAGCAGTTTTAGCGGGACGGGCTCCTACGAGCAGTACTTC. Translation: CASSFSGTGSYEQYF.

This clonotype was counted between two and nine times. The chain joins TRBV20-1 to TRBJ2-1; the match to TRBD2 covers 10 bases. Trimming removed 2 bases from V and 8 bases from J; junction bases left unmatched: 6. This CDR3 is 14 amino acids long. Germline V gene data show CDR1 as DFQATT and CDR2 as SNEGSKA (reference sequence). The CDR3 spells CSARRLAGVYEQFF. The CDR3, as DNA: TGCAGTGCTAGACGGCTAGCGGGAGTATATGAGCAGTTCTTC.

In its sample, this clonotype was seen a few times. The CDR3 nucleotides read TGCGCCAGCAGCCAATCCATCGCTGGTCCAACCCGCAAATCGCAGTTCTTC. This gives the protein CASSQSIAGPTRKSQFF. This chain joins TRBV4-1 and TRBJ2-1, with D uncertain. V lost 2 bases and J 12 bases, leaving 26 bases between the germline ends. The germline V gene has CDR1 MGHRA and CDR2 YSYEKL. CDR3 size: 17 residues.

The CDR3 nucleotides read TGTGCCAGTAGTATCGGAGCGAGCGGGAGTGACATTCAGTACTTC. Its protein product is CASSIGASGSDIQYF. The chain joins TRBV19 to TRBJ2-4; the match to TRBD2 covers 8 bases. V dropped 3 bases and J dropped 8; count of bases not matched to a gene: 9. Per the germline V gene, CDR1 is LNHDA and CDR2 is SQIVND (reference sequence). The CDR3 loop spans 15 amino acids. The full variable domain, completed using reference TRBV19 and TRBJ2-4, is DGGITQSPKYLFRKEGQNVTLSCEQNLNHDAMYWYRQDPGQGLRLIYYSQIVNDFQKGDIAEGYSVSREKKESFPLTVTSAQKNPTAFYLCASSIGASGSDIQYFGAGTRLSVL.

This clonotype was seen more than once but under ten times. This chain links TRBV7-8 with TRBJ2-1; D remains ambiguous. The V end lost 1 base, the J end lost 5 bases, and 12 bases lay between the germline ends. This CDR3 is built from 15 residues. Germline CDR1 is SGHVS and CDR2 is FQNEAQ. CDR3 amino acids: CASSLETLEDNEQFF. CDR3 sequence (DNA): TGTGCCAGCAGCTTAGAAACACTCGAAGACAATGAGCAGTTCTTC.

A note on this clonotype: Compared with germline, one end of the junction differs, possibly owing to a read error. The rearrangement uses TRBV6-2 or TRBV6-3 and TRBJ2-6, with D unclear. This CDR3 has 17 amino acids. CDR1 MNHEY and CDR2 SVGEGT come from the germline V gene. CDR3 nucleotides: TGTGCCATCAGTGTCTCGCCGACTGGGGCTGGGGCCAACGTCCTGACTTTC. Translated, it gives CAISVSPTGAGANVLTF.

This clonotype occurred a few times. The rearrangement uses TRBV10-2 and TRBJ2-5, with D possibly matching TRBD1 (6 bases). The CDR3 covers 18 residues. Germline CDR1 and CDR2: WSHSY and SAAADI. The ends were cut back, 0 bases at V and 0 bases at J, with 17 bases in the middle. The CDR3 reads CASSESNRDIWYQETQYF. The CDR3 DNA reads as TGCGCCAGCAGTGAGTCGAATCGGGACATTTGGTACCAAGAGACCCAGTACTTC.

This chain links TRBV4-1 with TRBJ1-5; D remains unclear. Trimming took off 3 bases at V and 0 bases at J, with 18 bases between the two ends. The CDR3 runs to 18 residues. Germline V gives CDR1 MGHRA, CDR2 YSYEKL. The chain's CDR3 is CASSQGTEYHNSNQPQHF. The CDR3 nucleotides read TGCGCCAGCAGCCAGGGCACAGAATATCACAATAGCAATCAGCCCCAGCATTTT.

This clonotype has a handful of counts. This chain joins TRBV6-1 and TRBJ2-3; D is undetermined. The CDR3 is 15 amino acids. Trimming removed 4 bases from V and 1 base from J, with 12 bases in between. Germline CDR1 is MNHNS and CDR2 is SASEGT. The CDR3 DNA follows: TGTGCCAGCAGTGCATCCCCCCTAGGCACAGATACGCAGTATTTT. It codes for CASSASPLGTDTQYF.

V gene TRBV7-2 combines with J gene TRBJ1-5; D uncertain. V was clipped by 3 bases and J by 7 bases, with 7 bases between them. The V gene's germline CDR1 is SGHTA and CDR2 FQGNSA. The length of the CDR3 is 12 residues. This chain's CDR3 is CASSFVGQPQHF. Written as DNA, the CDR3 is TGTGCCAGCAGCTTTGTTGGGCAGCCCCAGCATTTT. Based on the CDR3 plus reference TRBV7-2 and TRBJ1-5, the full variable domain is GAGVSQSPSNKVTEKGKDVELRCDPISGHTALYWYRQSLGQGLEFLIYFQGNSAPDKSGLPSDRFSAERTGGSVSTLTIQRTQQEDSAVYLCASSFVGQPQHFGDGTRLSIL.